These 22 T cell receptor beta chains originate from one sample sequenced in a study of cytomegalovirus exposure and HLA in healthy donors. The PCR contained 60 Vbeta and 13 Jbeta primers. This table comes from immunoSEQ multiplex PCR, and its TCRdb copy is limited to in-frame clones, with some not included. Among 150,000 to 200,000 clones, more than 65% were seen once, and the ten largest hold less than 3%. The sample consisted of PBMCs. These TCRs come from a woman in her forties in good health and CMV-seropositive.

This chain links TRBV6-5 with TRBJ2-2; the D gene is possibly TRBD1 (5 bases). From germline, CDR1 is MNHEY and CDR2 SVGAGI. CDR3 length: 13 amino acids. Trimming shortened V by 4 bases and J by 7 bases, and 10 bases separated the two germline ends. The CDR3 nucleotides read TGTGCCAGCAGTTCAGGACACGACGGGGAGCTGTTTTTT. Translating gives CASSSGHDGELFF.

The chain is built from TRBV18 and TRBJ2-7, with 8 bases that match TRBD1. This CDR3 contains 13 residues. Trimming took 2 bases from V and 6 from J; bases not matched to a gene: 3. Germline CDR1 reads KGHSH; CDR2 reads LQKENI. The CDR3 here is CASSPNRGSEQYF. In nucleotides, the CDR3 is TGTGCCAGCTCACCAAACAGGGGGAGCGAGCAGTACTTC. Filled out from reference TRBV18 and TRBJ2-7, the complete variable domain reads NAGVMQNPRHLVRRRGQEARLRCSPMKGHSHVYWYRQLPEEGLKFMVYLQKENIIDESGMPKERFSAEFPKEGPSILRIQQVVRGDSAAYFCASSPNRGSEQYFGPGTRLTVT.

The CDR3 loop reads CASSATSGSTDTQYF. DNA for the CDR3: TGTGCCAGCAGCGCGACTAGCGGCAGCACAGATACGCAGTATTTT. V is TRBV5-6 and J is TRBJ2-3, with 9 bases that match TRBD2. The germline V gene encodes CDR1 SGHDT and CDR2 YYEEEE. J gave up 0 bases and V 4 bases, and 3 bases lay outside the gene matches. This CDR3 spans 15 amino acids.

The chain couples TRBV5-6 to TRBJ1-6; 7 bases are a match to TRBD1. The CDR3 has 14 residues. The V and J ends lost 3 bases and 5 bases, in that order; junction bases with no gene match: 2. Germline V gene data show CDR1 as SGHDT and CDR2 as YYEEEE. The CDR3 here is CASSSTGDNSPLHF. CDR3 sequence (DNA): TGTGCCAGCAGCTCTACAGGGGATAATTCACCCCTCCACTTT.

This clone was seen just once. This chain uses TRBV7-2 with TRBJ1-2; 8 bases map to TRBD1. The CDR3 contains 15 residues. Germline V gene sequence: CDR1 SGHTA, CDR2 FQGNSA. V shed 5 bases and J 8 bases; nucleotides not matched to a gene: 13. As DNA, the CDR3 is TGTGCCAGCAGCAAAAGGTGGCAGGGGGCGCGCGGCTACACCTTC. It specifies CASSKRWQGARGYTF.

The V gene is TRBV27, the J gene TRBJ1-4; unclear D gene. V lost 5 bases and J lost 5, with 12 bases in between. This CDR3 is built from 14 residues. Germline V CDR1 and CDR2: MNHEY, SMNVEV (reference sequence). The CDR3 bases are TGTGCCAGCAGTCGGAGGACGTTGAATGAAAAACTGTTTTTT. It encodes CASSRRTLNEKLFF.

The chain carries TRBV9 and TRBJ1-4; 7 nucleotides match TRBD1. The V gene's germline CDR1 is SGDLS and CDR2 YYNGEE. The ends lost 2 bases at V and 5 bases at J; junction bases unmatched: 3. The CDR3 totals 14 residues. In DNA form, the CDR3 reads TGTGCCAGCAGCGTGGACAGGTTAAATGAAAAACTGTTTTTT. Translated, it gives CASSVDRLNEKLFF.

V usage is TRBV5-1 and J usage is TRBJ1-1; 8 nucleotides match TRBD1. CDR1 is SGHRS, CDR2 YFSETQ, per germline. The CDR3 length is 15 residues. V was pared by 0 bases and J by 6 bases, with 7 bases of the junction left unmatched. The CDR3 region is CASSLVDRGFAEAFF. The DNA of the CDR3 is TGCGCCAGCAGCTTGGTAGACAGGGGTTTTGCTGAAGCTTTCTTT.

V usage is TRBV27 and J usage is TRBJ2-5; 10 bases are shared with TRBD2. CDR3 length: 18 residues. CDR1 is MNHEY and CDR2 is SMNVEV in the germline V gene (reference sequence). With V trimmed by 5 bases and J by 5 bases, 17 bases remained unmatched. This chain's CDR3 is CASSQAGLSGRPEETQYF. CDR3 in DNA: TGTGCCAGCAGTCAGGCTGGGCTTAGCGGGAGGCCGGAGGAGACCCAGTACTTC.

The chain links TRBV6-5 to TRBJ1-1, with 9 bases identical to TRBD1. CDR1 MNHEY and CDR2 SVGAGI come from the germline V gene. V lost 7 bases, J lost 0 bases, and 6 bases stayed unmatched. The CDR3 is made up of 15 amino acids. Here the CDR3 DNA reads TGTGCCAGCATGACAGGGGGAGCCATGAACACTGAAGCTTTCTTT. Its protein product is CASMTGGAMNTEAFF.

The chain recombines TRBV5-1 with TRBJ1-1; 7 nucleotides agree with TRBD1. V shed 4 bases and J 2 bases; nucleotides not matched to a gene: 5. Germline V gene sequence: CDR1 SGHRS, CDR2 YFSETQ. The CDR3 contains 14 residues. In nucleotides, the CDR3 is TGCGCCAGCAGCCCCCAGGGGGATAACACTGAAGCTTTCTTT. It yields the protein CASSPQGDNTEAFF.

V and J are TRBV5-1 and TRBJ1-6; possibly TRBD1 for D (6 bases). Germline lookup yields CDR1 SGHRS and CDR2 YFSETQ. The CDR3 sequence is 15 residues long. The germline V and J ends were trimmed by 2 bases and 8 bases, with 14 bases remaining between them. CDR3 in amino acids: CASSFQGQSDSPLHF. DNA for the CDR3: TGCGCCAGCAGCTTTCAAGGACAGTCCGATTCACCCCTCCACTTT. The variable domain in full, with the rest retrieved from reference TRBV5-1 and TRBJ1-6, is KAGVTQTPRYLIKTRGQQVTLSCSPISGHRSVSWYQQTPGQGLQFLFEYFSETQRNKGNFPGRFSGRQFSNSRSEMNVSTLELGDSALYLCASSFQGQSDSPLHFGNGTRLTVT.

The chain couples TRBV6-1 to TRBJ2-7, with a possible D match to TRBD2 (6 bases). V was pared by 3 bases and J by 3 bases, with 15 bases between. CDR1 and CDR2 (germline): MNHNS, SASEGT. The CDR3 is 15 residues long. CDR3 sequence: CASSDVSVGGYEQYF. CDR3 coding DNA: TGTGCCAGCAGTGATGTTTCGGTGGGGGGCTACGAGCAGTACTTC.

This chain links TRBV2 with TRBJ1-1, with D perhaps TRBD1 (5 bases). This CDR3 comprises 16 residues. Germline CDR1 is SNHLY and CDR2 is FYNNEI. V dropped 5 bases and J dropped 5 bases, with 21 bases sitting between them. The CDR3 spells CASSPRGRRGGTEAFF. The CDR3 DNA is TGTGCCAGCAGTCCCCGGGGTCGTAGGGGAGGGACTGAAGCTTTCTTT.

The chain uses TRBV4-3 and TRBJ1-1; a possible D gene is TRBD1 (6 bases). This CDR3 is built from 13 residues. The V gene's germline CDR1 is LGHNA and CDR2 YSLEER. V was trimmed by 1 base and J by 7 bases, leaving 10 bases between them. The DNA for the CDR3 is TGCGCCAGCAGCCAAGCCATGGACAGTGAAGCTTTCTTT. Residues: CASSQAMDSEAFF.

The chain combines TRBV7-3 with TRBJ2-5; the D gene is possibly TRBD2 (7 bases). From germline, CDR1 is SGHTA and CDR2 FQGTGA. The CDR3 is 16 residues long. Trimming shortened V by 2 bases and J by 1 base, and 14 bases separated the two germline ends. Here the CDR3 reads CASSLRRGPLQETQYF. CDR3 DNA sequence: TGTGCCAGCAGCTTACGGCGGGGGCCTCTCCAAGAGACCCAGTACTTC.

The V and J genes are TRBV19 and TRBJ2-3; a possible D gene is TRBD2 (5 bases). Germline V CDR1 and CDR2: LNHDA, SQIVND (reference sequence). Between the trimmed V and J ends, which lost 5 bases and 1 base, there was a span of 16 bases. The CDR3 runs 16 residues. CDR3 nucleotides: TGTGCCAGTAGTGCCCGAAGAGGGCAGGGCACAGATACGCAGTATTTT. Encoded protein: CASSARRGQGTDTQYF.

The chain carries TRBV6-5 and TRBJ2-5; D remains ambiguous. The end of the DNA aligns better with TRBJ2-7, so the J call may be wrong. The V gene's germline CDR1 is MNHEY and CDR2 SVGAGI. The CDR3 extends over 14 amino acids. The chain's CDR3 is CASSLGGTSYEQYF. For the CDR3, the DNA is TGTGCCAGCAGCCTCGGTGGTACCTCCTACGAGCAGTACTTC.

The sample holds a few counts of this clone. The chain uses TRBV27 and TRBJ1-1, with D perhaps matching TRBD1 (5 bases). Looked up from germline, CDR1 is MNHEY and CDR2 is SMNVEV (reference sequence). With 5 bases removed from V and 1 base from J, the gap between germline ends came to 8 bases. The CDR3 spans 13 residues. The DNA for the CDR3 is TGTGCCAGCAGTGCCGGGGGGAACACTGAAGCTTTCTTT. Amino acids: CASSAGGNTEAFF.

The J gene is TRBJ2-2, the V gene TRBV5-6; TRBD2 agrees at 10 bases. The J segment lost 6 bases and the V segment lost 10 bases, leaving 9 bases of the junction unmatched. The length of the CDR3 is 14 residues. Germline-derived CDR1 and CDR2 are SGHDT and YYEEEE. The CDR3 is CASDSSGGAGELFF. DNA for the CDR3: TGTGCCTCGGATTCGAGCGGGGGGGCCGGGGAGCTGTTTTTT.

The genes are TRBV2 and TRBJ2-3; D gene uncertain. This CDR3 region has 11 residues. Trimming took off 8 bases at V and 1 base at J, with 4 bases between the two ends. Germline assignment: CDR1 SNHLY and CDR2 FYNNEI. CDR3 coding DNA: TGTGCCAGCGCGGGCACAGATACGCAGTATTTT. This sequence encodes CASAGTDTQYF.

The chain carries TRBV6-6 and TRBJ1-2; no clear D. Trimming left V 0 bases short and J 8 bases short, with 19 bases between. The germline gives CDR1 MNHNY, CDR2 SVGAGI (reference sequence). The CDR3 length is 16 residues. CDR3 residues: CASSYSREPESAGYTF. The CDR3 nucleotides read TGTGCCAGCAGTTACTCACGTGAGCCTGAGTCTGCGGGCTACACCTTC.